This T cell receptor (beta chain) comes out of a study of shared clonotypes between healthy human individuals. Study-level points and caveats: How much donors shared clonotypes was expected to be affected by sequencing depth. Only blood was sampled; tissue repertoires likely differ.

To note about this clone: Its antigen remains unidentified.

V lost 3 bases, J lost 3 bases, and 14 bases lay in between. The CDR3 is 15 residues long. Germline V gene data show CDR1 as SGHRS and CDR2 as YFSETQ. Genomic DNA per cell subset filled all wells of several immunoSEQ plates. Authors' analysis steps: Because ImmunoSEQ provided only junction sequences with no quality scores, the filtering differed. Generated by immunoSEQ multiplex PCR, the TCRdb table keeps only in-frame clones and is missing some. The V and J calls and clone size are taken from that table; D and trimming were inferred from the DNA. The data contain around 500,000 clones, 75% to 85% of them singletons.

The receptor was isolated from a woman between 40 and 50 years old in good health. Some clones in this sample may be carry-over from other donors' samples. The J gene is TRBJ2-3, the V gene TRBV5-1, with D possibly TRBD2 on 5 matching bases. The sequenced sample consisted of PBMCs. The CDR3 DNA is TGCGCCAGCAGCTGGGCGGGCGGAGGAACAGATACGCAGTATTTT. Translating gives CASSWAGGGTDTQYF. The full variable domain, rest sourced from reference TRBV5-1 and TRBJ2-3, is KAGVTQTPRYLIKTRGQQVTLSCSPISGHRSVSWYQQTPGQGLQFLFEYFSETQRNKGNFPGRFSGRQFSNSRSEMNVSTLELGDSALYLCASSWAGGGTDTQYFGPGTRLTVL.